This entry lists 26 T cell receptor beta chains sequenced from one sample in a study of early T cells in non-severe SARS-CoV-2 infection. From the 5' RACE reads, TCRdb called clonotypes with MiXCR, one entry per CDR3 protein. The table has tens of thousands of distinct CDR3 sequences, about 16% seen once. Sequencing was performed on whole blood. Receptor source: an adult who was a healthcare worker with PCR-confirmed SARS-CoV-2 infection or an uninfected control (not recorded which).

The rearrangement links TRBV27 to TRBJ1-1; TRBD1 matches at 9 bases. J lost 10 bases, V lost 5 bases, and 8 bases had no gene match. This CDR3 spans 13 amino acids. Germline V CDR1 and CDR2: MNHEY, SMNVEV (reference sequence). The CDR3, as DNA: TGTGCCAGCAGTAGACCGGGACAGGGAGCAGCTTTCTTT. This gives the protein CASSRPGQGAAFF.

Many counts were recorded for this clonotype. The V gene is TRBV12-3 or TRBV12-4, the J gene TRBJ2-1; 7 positions agree with TRBD2. V lost 9 bases and J lost 10; bases outside the gene matches: 6. The CDR3 is 11 residues long. As DNA, the CDR3 is TGTGCCAGTTCTAGCGGCAAGGAGCAGTTCTTC. It encodes CASSSGKEQFF.

This clonotype was observed a handful of times. The chain uses TRBV7-9 and TRBJ2-1; 9 positions agree with TRBD2. The germline gives CDR1 SEHNR, CDR2 FQNEAQ (reference sequence). The V and J ends lost 1 base and 7 bases, in that order; junction bases with no gene match: 20. The CDR3 is 20 residues long. DNA of the CDR3: TGTGCCAGCAGCTTAGAACGGGTAGGTAGCGGGAGTTCGAAGCGGAATGAGCAGTTCTTC. It specifies CASSLERVGSGSSKRNEQFF.

V is TRBV7-2 and J is TRBJ2-2, with no clear D. Germline CDR1 is SGHTA and CDR2 is FQGNSA. Trimming stripped 1 base from V and 3 bases from J, with 9 bases between. The CDR3 covers 15 residues. The CDR3 coding sequence is TGTGCCAGCAGCTTAGTGTCCCAGTACACCGGGGAGCTGTTTTTT. Translated: CASSLVSQYTGELFF. The full variable domain, in which reference TRBV7-2 and TRBJ2-2 provide the parts outside the CDR3, is GAGVSQSPSNKVTEKGKDVELRCDPISGHTALYWYRQSLGQGLEFLIYFQGNSAPDKSGLPSDRFSAERTGGSVSTLTIQRTQQEDSAVYLCASSLVSQYTGELFFGEGSRLTVL.

The table lists this clonotype with a few counts. This chain links TRBV7-9 with TRBJ2-2; D possibly uses TRBD1 or TRBD2 (6 bases each). The germline V and J ends were trimmed by 0 bases and 1 base, with 15 bases remaining between them. The CDR3 totals 18 residues. Germline CDR1 reads SEHNR; CDR2 reads FQNEAQ (reference sequence). The DNA of the CDR3 is TGTGCCAGCAGCTTAGCGCGGGACAACCGACAGAACACCGGGGAGCTGTTTTTT. Translation: CASSLARDNRQNTGELFF.

CDR3 residues: CASSFGQGRVGNIQYF. The CDR3, as DNA: TGTGCCAGCAGCTTTGGACAGGGGCGAGTCGGAAACATTCAGTACTTC. The rearrangement joins TRBV11-2 to TRBJ2-4, with TRBD1 matching 9 bases. The CDR3 contains 16 residues. Germline loops: CDR1 SGHAT, CDR2 FQNNGV. The ends lost 3 bases at V and 6 bases at J; junction bases unmatched: 9.

The sample holds a few counts of this clonotype. This chain joins TRBV4-1 and TRBJ2-1; unclear D gene. The CDR3 length is 16 residues. CDR1 MGHRA and CDR2 YSYEKL come from the germline V gene. Trimming left V 3 bases short and J 2 bases short, with 14 bases between. The CDR3 nucleotides are TGCGCCAGCAGCCAGGATGCGGAGTCGCCCTACAATGAGCAGTTCTTC. It encodes CASSQDAESPYNEQFF.

The rearrangement joins TRBV28 to TRBJ2-1, with a possible D match to TRBD1 (6 bases). This CDR3 comprises 15 residues. V gave up 6 bases and J gave up 3 bases, with 15 bases separating them. Germline values: CDR1 MDHEN, CDR2 SYDVKM. CDR3 nucleotides: TGTGCCAGCAGCTCCCCCGGGACACTCTACAATGAGCAGTTCTTC. Translating gives CASSSPGTLYNEQFF.

This clonotype was seen a handful of times. The chain employs TRBV20-1 and TRBJ1-5; 8 nucleotides match TRBD1. With V trimmed by 6 bases and J by 7 bases, 11 bases remained unmatched. Germline V gives CDR1 DFQATT, CDR2 SNEGSKA (reference sequence). The CDR3 runs to 14 residues. The CDR3: CSATSGQGIQPQHF. The CDR3 DNA reads as TGCAGTGCAACCAGCGGACAGGGTATCCAGCCCCAGCATTTT.

The gene calls are TRBV24-1 and TRBJ2-1; tentative D call: TRBD1 (5 bases). The germline gives CDR1 KGHDR, CDR2 SFDVKD. Trimming shortened V by 3 bases and J by 5 bases, and 16 bases separated the two germline ends. The CDR3 has 16 residues. This chain's CDR3 is CATSDLVKGNNNEQFF. CDR3 bases: TGTGCCACCAGTGATCTTGTGAAGGGGAACAACAATGAGCAGTTCTTC.

This sequence joins TRBV3-1 and TRBJ1-3; 8 bases fit TRBD1. V dropped 1 base and J dropped 9; count of bases not matched to a gene: 8. This CDR3 has 15 amino acids. Per germline, CDR1 LGHDT and CDR2 YNNKEL (reference sequence). The CDR3 DNA is TGTGCCAGCAGCCAAGTTCCTGGGACAGGTCGCACCATATATTTT. As protein: CASSQVPGTGRTIYF.

This clonotype has only a few counts. The J gene is TRBJ2-1, the V gene TRBV20-1, with 7 bases matching TRBD2. CDR3 length: 17 amino acids. CDR1 and CDR2 (germline): DFQATT, SNEGSKA (reference sequence). Trimming at V came to 4 bases and at J to 1 base, leaving 13 bases not matched to a gene. The CDR3 is CSANGGGRRRSYNEQFF. As DNA, the CDR3 is TGCAGTGCTAATGGGGGAGGGAGAAGAAGGTCCTACAATGAGCAGTTCTTC.

In this sample, this clonotype turned up a few times. The chain employs TRBV27 and TRBJ2-3; TRBD1 agrees at 9 bases. In germline, CDR1 is MNHEY, CDR2 SMNVEV (reference sequence). The CDR3 sequence is 16 residues long. V trimming: 1 base; J trimming: 6 bases; junction bases outside the gene matches: 8. CDR3 sequence: CASSLLPQGARDTQYF. The CDR3 bases are TGTGCCAGCAGTTTATTGCCACAGGGGGCCCGGGATACGCAGTATTTT.

This clonotype was found many times. The genes are TRBV11-2 and TRBJ2-7, with D unclear. The CDR3 runs 15 residues. Trimming took 0 bases from V and 2 from J, leaving 11 bases between them. CDR1 and CDR2 from the germline V gene are SGHAT and FQNNGV. CDR3 bases: TGTGCCAGCAGCTTAGAATCCCCGGTTACCTACGAGCAGTACTTC. It is translated as CASSLESPVTYEQYF.

This clonotype has a handful of counts. V gene TRBV29-1 combines with J gene TRBJ2-1, with D tentatively TRBD2 (7 bases). V lost 5 bases, J lost 3 bases, and 11 bases lay in between. The CDR3 has 13 residues. Germline assignment: CDR1 SQVTM and CDR2 ANQGSEA. The DNA of the CDR3 is TGCAGCGTTAGGGGGGGAGACTACAATGAGCAGTTCTTC. This codes for CSVRGGDYNEQFF.

This clonotype has only a few counts. The rearrangement joins TRBV6-6 to TRBJ1-2; 9 bases fit TRBD1. Looked up from germline, CDR1 is MNHNY and CDR2 is SVGAGI (reference sequence). The CDR3 contains 14 residues. The trim removed 4 bases at V and 5 bases at J, leaving 5 bases unmatched. CDR3 sequence (DNA): TGTGCCAGCAGTTGGGACAGGGACTTATATGGCTACACCTTC. Translating it yields CASSWDRDLYGYTF.

This clonotype has only a few counts. V usage is TRBV20-1 and J usage is TRBJ2-7, with TRBD2 matching over 11 bases. The CDR3 has 16 amino acids. Germline trimming cut 6 bases from V and 3 bases from J; bases unmatched to any gene: 13. Germline CDR1 DFQATT, CDR2 SNEGSKA (reference sequence). As DNA, the CDR3 is TGCAGTGCCAGACTCCCCCGACTAGCGGGGCGCTACGAGCAGTACTTC. Amino acids: CSARLPRLAGRYEQYF.

This clonotype was seen only a few times. The chain links TRBV28 to TRBJ2-1; the match to TRBD2 covers 9 bases. The CDR3 has 16 amino acids. The germline V gene encodes CDR1 MDHEN and CDR2 SYDVKM. The V and J ends lost 6 bases and 0 bases, in that order; junction bases with no gene match: 6. This CDR3 reads CASSESSGSSYNEQFF. The CDR3 DNA follows: TGTGCCAGCAGCGAGAGTAGCGGGAGCTCCTACAATGAGCAGTTCTTC.

V usage is TRBV2 and J usage is TRBJ1-1; D is possibly TRBD1 (6 bases). The V end lost 4 bases, the J end lost 1 base, and 22 bases lay between the germline ends. Germline CDR1 and CDR2: SNHLY and FYNNEI. CDR3 length: 18 amino acids. The CDR3 DNA follows: TGTGCCAGCAGTGGTATACCGGGACATGGGGCGCCGAACACTGAAGCTTTCTTT. It translates to CASSGIPGHGAPNTEAFF. The full variable domain, with the rest looked up from reference TRBV2 and TRBJ1-1, is EPEVTQTPSHQVTQMGQEVILRCVPISNHLYFYWYRQILGQKVEFLVSFYNNEISEKSEIFDDQFSVERPDGSNFTLKIRSTKLEDSAMYFCASSGIPGHGAPNTEAFFGQGTRLTVV.

This clonotype was recorded a few times. The gene calls are TRBV18 and TRBJ2-1; D may be TRBD2 (5 bases). Germline values: CDR1 KGHSH, CDR2 LQKENI. CDR3 length: 15 residues. Trimming took off 2 bases at V and 3 bases at J, with 11 bases between the two ends. The CDR3, as DNA: TGTGCCAGCTCACCAAGGACTCTACTCTACAATGAGCAGTTCTTC. Translation gives CASSPRTLLYNEQFF.

CDR3 in DNA: TGTGCCAGCAGCCCCGGGAGGGGGCGTCTTTCAGGGACTGAAGCTTTCTTT. Translating gives CASSPGRGRLSGTEAFF. This rearrangement joins TRBV7-9 to TRBJ1-1; 7 positions match TRBD1. The CDR3 has 17 amino acids. Germline lookup yields CDR1 SEHNR and CDR2 FQNEAQ (reference sequence). The junction had 17 bases not matched to a gene; V was cut back by 5 bases and J by 5 bases.

The J gene is TRBJ2-1, the V gene TRBV18, with 9 nucleotides matching TRBD1. Trimming took 6 bases from V and 7 from J; bases not matched to a gene: 7. The CDR3 consists of 14 residues. The germline gives CDR1 KGHSH, CDR2 LQKENI. The CDR3, as DNA: TGTGCCAGCTCTCGGGACAGGGAGCGTAATGAGCAGTTCTTC. This translates into CASSRDRERNEQFF.

The chain recombines TRBV10-2 with TRBJ2-1; no reliable D call. V was shortened by 2 bases and J by 8 bases, with 4 bases between the two germline ends. Per germline, CDR1 WSHSY and CDR2 SAAADI. The CDR3 covers 11 residues. The CDR3 nucleotides are TGCGCCAGCAGTGAGCTCGATGAGCAGTTCTTC. Its translation is CASSELDEQFF.

This clonotype was found a few times. The V call is TRBV7-2, the J call TRBJ2-1; D might be TRBD2 (5 bases). V lost 3 bases and J lost 5, with 14 bases in between. The CDR3 has 15 residues. Germline values: CDR1 SGHTA, CDR2 FQGNSA. The CDR3: CASSFTRADHNEQFF. In DNA form, the CDR3 reads TGTGCCAGCAGCTTTACTAGAGCCGACCACAATGAGCAGTTCTTC.

The chain combines TRBV5-5 with TRBJ1-1; 9 bases are a match to TRBD1. Looked up from germline, CDR1 is SGHKS and CDR2 is YYEKEE (reference sequence). This CDR3 has 15 residues. Unmatched junction bases numbered 8, after V lost 3 bases and J lost 5 bases. The DNA for the CDR3 is TGTGCCAGCAGCTGGGCGACAGGGGGATCGACTGAAGCTTTCTTT. Translation: CASSWATGGSTEAFF.

This clonotype was recorded many times. The V gene is TRBV20-1, the J gene TRBJ1-3; TRBD1 is a possible D gene (5 bases). There are 16 residues in the CDR3. V was clipped by 0 bases and J by 4 bases, with 16 bases between them. Germline V CDR1 and CDR2: DFQATT, SNEGSKA (reference sequence). CDR3 sequence (DNA): TGCAGTGCTAGAGATCGTTCCGGGGCTGGAGGAAACACCATATATTTT. It yields the protein CSARDRSGAGGNTIYF.